A selection of T cell receptor beta chains follows, all from one sample in a study of post-analysis software for immune sequencing data. TCRdb itself ran the PCR reads through MiXCR, one entry per CDR3 protein. Among hundreds of thousands of distinct CDR3 sequences, 44% were seen once, and the ten largest hold around 1.7%. Sequenced: blood. The receptors here all came from a girl aged 10 to 17 with multiple sclerosis. Each CDR3 is given with its conserved first and last residue. Fields, in order: V gene, D gene, J gene, CDR3 protein. D genes are given only for firm matches.

TRBV6-5	-	TRBJ2-2	CASRNEAANTGELFF
TRBV12-3/TRBV12-4	-	TRBJ2-3	CASSPRQSTDTQYF
TRBV24-1	-	TRBJ1-6	CATSDLIAQPYNSPLHF
TRBV12-3/TRBV12-4	-	TRBJ2-5	CAADRGNQQYF
TRBV27	TRBD2	-	CVSRGLARRRETQYF
TRBV6-5	TRBD1	-	CASRLGRQGTYEQYF
TRBV5-1	-	TRBJ2-1	CASSLEYGGHSYNEQFF
TRBV21-1	-	TRBJ2-7	CASSKGLAHYEQYF
TRBV24-1	TRBD2	TRBJ2-3	CATSDLGEKREAGDTQYF
TRBV5-1	TRBD1	TRBJ2-5	CASSLRTGGRETQYF
TRBV6-5	-	TRBJ1-6	CASSYVAPGVDNSPLHF
TRBV5-6	TRBD2	-	CASSLSGSPPEQYF
TRBV19	TRBD2	TRBJ2-3	CASSIGDYRTDTQYF
TRBV4-1	-	TRBJ1-1	CASSQRNRQLNTEAFF
TRBV20-1	-	TRBJ2-2	CSARGPGTNIGGELFF
TRBV7-3	-	TRBJ2-3	CASSFSASTDTQYF
TRBV12-3/TRBV12-4	-	TRBJ2-7	CASSLPGLNYEQYF
TRBV4-2	TRBD2	TRBJ2-5	CASSQDDGGGETQYF
TRBV6-5	TRBD1	TRBJ1-2	CASKPQGDFDGYTF
TRBV5-1	TRBD1	TRBJ2-1	CASSFWDRDGNEQFF
TRBV6-4	-	TRBJ2-1	CASSADSSYNEQFF
TRBV29-1	-	TRBJ2-7	CSVLRGAYEQYF
TRBV6-6	-	TRBJ2-7	CASGRGGTYEQYF
TRBV10-3	-	TRBJ1-5	CAISESIRGQPQHF
TRBV5-1	TRBD2	TRBJ2-5	CASSSGTSGNQETQYF
TRBV30	-	TRBJ2-1	CAWSVGGAYNEQFF
TRBV28	TRBD2	TRBJ2-1	CASSLYRTSGNEQFF
TRBV6-5	-	TRBJ1-5	CASSPWDSNQPQHF
TRBV14	-	TRBJ2-5	CASSVRAVQETQYF
TRBV6-5	-	TRBJ2-1	CASSPSGARGSDEQFF
TRBV3-1	TRBD2	TRBJ2-7	CASSFRLAGGYEQYF
TRBV20-1	-	TRBJ2-7	CSANTGSSYEQYF
TRBV3-1	-	TRBJ2-7	CASSPSGRPTYEQYF
TRBV29-1	-	TRBJ2-5	CSVDRQSRPKTQYF
TRBV11-2	TRBD2	TRBJ2-1	CASRPAGGPYYNEQFF
TRBV7-8	-	-	CASSPFREGEQYF
TRBV5-1	-	TRBJ1-1	CASSLDGGGGTEAFF
TRBV19	-	TRBJ2-3	CASSIGFVADTQYF
TRBV12-3/TRBV12-4	-	TRBJ1-2	CASWWDLGDGYTF
TRBV4-1	-	TRBJ1-1	CASSQEPDTEAFF
TRBV24-1	-	TRBJ2-1	CATSEPPRGSGQFF
TRBV11-2	-	TRBJ1-1	CASRTITRIMNTEAFF
TRBV12-3/TRBV12-4	-	TRBJ1-1	CASSLGRDGAFF
TRBV2	-	TRBJ1-1	CASNTGRTEAFF
TRBV12-3/TRBV12-4	TRBD1	TRBJ1-2	CASSPGDRAGYGYTF
TRBV29-1	-	TRBJ1-1	CSVQQRGGGTEAFF
TRBV20-1	-	TRBJ2-3	CSARSPSTDTQYF
TRBV7-9	-	TRBJ1-2	CASSSTPGNYGYTF